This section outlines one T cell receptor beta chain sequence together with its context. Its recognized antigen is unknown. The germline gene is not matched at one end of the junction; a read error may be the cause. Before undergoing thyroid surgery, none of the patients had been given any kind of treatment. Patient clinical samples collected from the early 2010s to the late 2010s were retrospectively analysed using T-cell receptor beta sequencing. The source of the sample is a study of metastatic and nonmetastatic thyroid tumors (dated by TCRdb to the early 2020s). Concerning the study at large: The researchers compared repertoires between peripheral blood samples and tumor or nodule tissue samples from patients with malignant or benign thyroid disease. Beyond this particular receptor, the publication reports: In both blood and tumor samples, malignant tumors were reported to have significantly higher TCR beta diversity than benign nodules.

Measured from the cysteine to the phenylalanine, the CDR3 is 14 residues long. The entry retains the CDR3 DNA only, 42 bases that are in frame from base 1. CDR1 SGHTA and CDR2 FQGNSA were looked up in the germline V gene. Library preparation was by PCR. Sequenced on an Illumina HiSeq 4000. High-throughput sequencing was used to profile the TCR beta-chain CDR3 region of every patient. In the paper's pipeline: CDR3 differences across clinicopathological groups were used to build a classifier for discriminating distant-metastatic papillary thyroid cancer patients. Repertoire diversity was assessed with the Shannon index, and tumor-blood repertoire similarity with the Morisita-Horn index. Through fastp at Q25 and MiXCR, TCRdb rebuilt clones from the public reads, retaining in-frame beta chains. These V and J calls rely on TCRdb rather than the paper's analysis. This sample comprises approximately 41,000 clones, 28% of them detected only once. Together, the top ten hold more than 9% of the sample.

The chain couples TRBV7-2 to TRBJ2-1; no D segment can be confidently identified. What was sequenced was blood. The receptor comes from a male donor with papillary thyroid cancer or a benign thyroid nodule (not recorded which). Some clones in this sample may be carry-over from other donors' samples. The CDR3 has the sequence CASTLGRTNTEQFF. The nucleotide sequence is TGTGCCAGCACCTTAGGGCGAACCAACACTGAGCAGTTCTTC.